This is a list of T cell receptor beta chains from one sample in a study of CD8+CD57+ T cells in acquired aplastic anemia. TCRdb ran MiXCR on the reads and lists one entry per CDR3 protein. The sample has 150,000 to 200,000 distinct CDR3 sequences; around 50% are singletons. The source material was sorted CD4+, CD8+, or CD8+CD57+ T cells (not recorded which) from PBMCs. The receptor set was obtained from a human donor with aplastic anemia. CDR3s leave out the opening cysteine and the closing phenylalanine or tryptophan. Clone size is stated in some rows and not others, as once, few, many or a class when expanded.

TRBV7-9 | NA | 13 | ASSDTGLNTGELF
TRBV2 | NA | 13 | ASSLGTESNSPLH
TRBV2 | once | 12 | ASSVGPSGETQY
TRBV20-1 | many | 13 | SARDGRGGQGEAF
TRBV12-3/TRBV12-4 | NA | 14 | ASRRTGAGGVHEQF
TRBV20-1 | NA | 15 | SASGPLTTGQYNEQF
TRBV20-1 | NA | 10 | SASVTGETQY
TRBV15 | NA | 12 | ATSRGPEGSEAF
TRBV20-1 | many | 14 | SAPPGTGSRNYEQY
TRBV19 | NA | 11 | ATVGTRDSPLH
TRBV10-3 | many | 15 | AIREGGGESSYNEQF
TRBV20-1 | many | 12 | SAEDSTLGNGYT
TRBV12-3/TRBV12-4 | NA | 11 | ASSPENIQPQH
TRBV6-1 | many | 14 | ASREDSPLPGETQY
TRBV10-2 | NA | 12 | ASSEQGNNSPLH
TRBV10-2 | many | 11 | ASRDRDDSPLH
TRBV5-5 | few | 12 | ASSLGPNTGELF
TRBV15 | NA | 11 | ATSQGGTVEQY
TRBV7-8 | NA | 10 | ASSLGMIEAF
TRBV11-1 | NA | 18 | ARSLVISPGRVSEANVLT
TRBV3-1 | many | 13 | ASSQDLTEGYGYT
TRBV6-2/TRBV6-3 | NA | 13 | ASRGAGGSNQPQH
TRBV7-2 | many | 13 | ASSPHSGAQETQY
TRBV29-1 | few | 12 | SVGQTGTSETQY
TRBV20-1 | NA | 12 | SARRDRGRNEQF
TRBV29-1 | few | 11 | STSDTPSTEAF
TRBV2 | once | 11 | ASSPPGKETQY
TRBV15 | NA | 14 | VTSRGTNSGSDTQY
TRBV20-1 | NA | 11 | SAEGQGAYEQY